This TCR beta chain comes out of a study of OX40 agonist ivuxolimab in advanced cancers. Findings of the study overall: Expanded clones belonging to CD8+ T cells outnumbered, on average, those of CD4+.

Trimming at V came to 2 bases and at J to 5 bases, leaving 8 bases not matched to a gene. The CDR3 spans 15 residues. CDR1 and CDR2 from the germline V gene are LNHNV and YYDKDF (reference sequence). Sequencing used immunoSEQ multiplex PCR; TCRdb keeps in-frame clones, though not all of them. There are about 33,000 clones in the sample; approximately 88% occur only once, and 20% to 25% lies in the top ten. Turning to this clone: The antigen is unknown.

Material: CD4+ or CD8+ T cells sorted from blood, obtained in a trial of the OX40 agonist ivuxolimab. This sequence joins TRBV15 and TRBJ2-7; 8 positions agree with TRBD2. This receptor was obtained from an adult with an advanced solid tumor such as melanoma, head and neck, liver or kidney cancer. CDR3 coding DNA: TGTGCCACCAGCAGATCCCGCGGGGGGACCGACGAGCAGTACTTC. Residues: CATSRSRGGTDEQYF.